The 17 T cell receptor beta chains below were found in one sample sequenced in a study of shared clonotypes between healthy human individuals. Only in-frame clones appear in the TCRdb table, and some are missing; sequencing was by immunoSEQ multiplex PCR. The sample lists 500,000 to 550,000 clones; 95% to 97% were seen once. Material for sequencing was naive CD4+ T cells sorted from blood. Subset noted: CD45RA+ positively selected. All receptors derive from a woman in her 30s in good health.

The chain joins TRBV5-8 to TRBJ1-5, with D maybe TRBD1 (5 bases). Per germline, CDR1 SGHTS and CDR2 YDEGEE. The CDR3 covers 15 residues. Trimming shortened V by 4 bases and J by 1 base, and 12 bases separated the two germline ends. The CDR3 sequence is CASSLGGSSNQPQHF. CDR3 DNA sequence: TGTGCCAGCAGCCTGGGGGGTTCGAGCAATCAGCCCCAGCATTTT.

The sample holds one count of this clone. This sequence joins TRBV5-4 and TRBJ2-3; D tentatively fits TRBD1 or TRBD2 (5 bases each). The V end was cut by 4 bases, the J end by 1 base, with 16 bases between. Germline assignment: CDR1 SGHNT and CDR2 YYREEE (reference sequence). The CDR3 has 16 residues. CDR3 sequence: CASSPPLGDRTDTQYF. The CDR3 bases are TGTGCCAGCAGCCCCCCTTTAGGGGACCGCACAGATACGCAGTATTTT.

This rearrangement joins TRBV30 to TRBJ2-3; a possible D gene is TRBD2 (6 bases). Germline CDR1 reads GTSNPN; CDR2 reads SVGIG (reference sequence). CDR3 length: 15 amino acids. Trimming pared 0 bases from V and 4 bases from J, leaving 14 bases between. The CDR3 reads CAWSVRGSGADTQYF. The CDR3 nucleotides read TGTGCCTGGAGTGTTAGAGGTTCGGGGGCAGATACGCAGTATTTT.

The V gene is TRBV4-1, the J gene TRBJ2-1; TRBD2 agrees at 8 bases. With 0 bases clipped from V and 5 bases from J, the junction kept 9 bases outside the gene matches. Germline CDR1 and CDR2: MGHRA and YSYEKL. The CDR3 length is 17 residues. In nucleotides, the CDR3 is TGCGCCAGCAGCCAAGATTTCGGGACTAGTATCGACAATGAGCAGTTCTTC. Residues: CASSQDFGTSIDNEQFF.

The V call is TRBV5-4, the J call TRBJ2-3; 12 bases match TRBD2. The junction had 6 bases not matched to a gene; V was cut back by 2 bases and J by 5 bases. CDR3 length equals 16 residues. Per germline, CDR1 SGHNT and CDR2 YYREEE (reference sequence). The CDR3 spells CASSLRLAGVIDTQYF. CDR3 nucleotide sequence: TGTGCCAGCAGCTTAAGACTAGCGGGAGTGATAGATACGCAGTATTTT.

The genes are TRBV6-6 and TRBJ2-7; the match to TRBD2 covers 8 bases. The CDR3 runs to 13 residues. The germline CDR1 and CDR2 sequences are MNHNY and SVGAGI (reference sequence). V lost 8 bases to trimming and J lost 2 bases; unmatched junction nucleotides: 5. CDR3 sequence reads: CASREGSTYEQYF. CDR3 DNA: TGTGCCAGCCGGGAGGGCTCTACCTACGAGCAGTACTTC.

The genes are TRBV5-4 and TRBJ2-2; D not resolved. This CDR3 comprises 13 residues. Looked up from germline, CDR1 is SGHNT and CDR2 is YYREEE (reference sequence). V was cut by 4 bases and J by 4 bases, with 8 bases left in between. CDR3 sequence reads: CASSQQSTGELFF. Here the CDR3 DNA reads TGTGCCAGCAGCCAGCAAAGCACCGGGGAGCTGTTTTTT. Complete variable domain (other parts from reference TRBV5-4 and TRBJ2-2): ETGVTQSPTHLIKTRGQQVTLRCSSQSGHNTVSWYQQALGQGPQFIFQYYREEENGRGNFPPRFSGLQFPNYSSELNVNALELDDSALYLCASSQQSTGELFFGEGSRLTVL.

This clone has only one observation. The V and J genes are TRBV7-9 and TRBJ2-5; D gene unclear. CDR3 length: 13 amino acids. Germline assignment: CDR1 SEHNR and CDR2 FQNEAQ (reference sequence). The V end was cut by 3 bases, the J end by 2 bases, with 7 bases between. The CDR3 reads CASSFPEQETQYF. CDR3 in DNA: TGTGCCAGCAGCTTCCCAGAACAAGAGACCCAGTACTTC. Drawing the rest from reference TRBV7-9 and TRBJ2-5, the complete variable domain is DTGVSQNPRHKITKRGQNVTFRCDPISEHNRLYWYRQTLGQGPEFLTYFQNEAQLEKSRLLSDRFSAERPKGSFSTLEIQRTEQGDSAMYLCASSFPEQETQYFGPGTRLLVL.

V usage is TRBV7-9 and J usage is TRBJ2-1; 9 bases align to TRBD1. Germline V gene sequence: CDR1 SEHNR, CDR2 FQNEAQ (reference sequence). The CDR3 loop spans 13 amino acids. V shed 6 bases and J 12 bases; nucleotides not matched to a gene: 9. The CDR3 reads CASRPTGGRGQFF. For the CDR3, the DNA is TGTGCCAGCAGGCCTACAGGGGGCCGGGGGCAGTTCTTC.

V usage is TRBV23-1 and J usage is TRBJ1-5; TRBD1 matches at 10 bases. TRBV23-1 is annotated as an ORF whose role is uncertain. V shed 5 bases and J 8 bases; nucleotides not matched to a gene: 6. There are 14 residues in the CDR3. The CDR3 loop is CASSGDRGEEPQHF. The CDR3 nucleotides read TGCGCCAGCAGTGGGGACAGGGGAGAGGAGCCCCAGCATTTT.

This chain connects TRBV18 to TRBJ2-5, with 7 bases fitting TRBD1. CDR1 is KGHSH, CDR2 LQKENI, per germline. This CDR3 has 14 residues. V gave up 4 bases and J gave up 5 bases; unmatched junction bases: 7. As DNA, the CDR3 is TGTGCCAGCTCACTACCGACAGGGCGGGAGACCCAGTACTTC. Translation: CASSLPTGRETQYF.

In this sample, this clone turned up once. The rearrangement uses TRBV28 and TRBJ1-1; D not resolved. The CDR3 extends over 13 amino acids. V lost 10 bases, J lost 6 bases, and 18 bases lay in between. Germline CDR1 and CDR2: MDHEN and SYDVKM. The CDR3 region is CATQEPGGAEAFF. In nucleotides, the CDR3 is TGTGCCACGCAGGAGCCGGGCGGCGCTGAAGCTTTCTTT.

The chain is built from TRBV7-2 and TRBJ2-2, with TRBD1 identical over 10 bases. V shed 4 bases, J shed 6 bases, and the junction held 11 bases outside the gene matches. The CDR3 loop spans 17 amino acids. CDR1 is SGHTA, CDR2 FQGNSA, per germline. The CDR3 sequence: CASSWSTGTGVSGELFF. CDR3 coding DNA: TGTGCCAGCAGCTGGTCGACCGGGACAGGGGTTTCCGGGGAGCTGTTTTTT.

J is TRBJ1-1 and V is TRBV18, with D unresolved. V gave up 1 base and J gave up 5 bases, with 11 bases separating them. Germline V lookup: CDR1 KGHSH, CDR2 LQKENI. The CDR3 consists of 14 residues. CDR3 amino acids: CASSPLESRTEAFF. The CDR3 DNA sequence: TGTGCCAGCTCACCACTGGAGAGTAGGACTGAAGCTTTCTTT.

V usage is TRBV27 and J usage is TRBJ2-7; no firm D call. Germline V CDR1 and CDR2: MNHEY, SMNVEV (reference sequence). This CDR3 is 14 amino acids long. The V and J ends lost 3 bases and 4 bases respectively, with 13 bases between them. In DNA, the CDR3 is TGTGCCAGCAGTTTGGGCCTAAACAATTACGAGCAGTACTTC. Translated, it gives CASSLGLNNYEQYF.

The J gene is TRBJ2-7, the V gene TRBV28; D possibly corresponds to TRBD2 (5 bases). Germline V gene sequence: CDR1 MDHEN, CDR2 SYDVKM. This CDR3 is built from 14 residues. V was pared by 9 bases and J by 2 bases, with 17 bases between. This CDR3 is CASRGADPPYEQYF. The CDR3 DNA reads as TGTGCCAGTCGAGGAGCGGACCCGCCCTACGAGCAGTACTTC.

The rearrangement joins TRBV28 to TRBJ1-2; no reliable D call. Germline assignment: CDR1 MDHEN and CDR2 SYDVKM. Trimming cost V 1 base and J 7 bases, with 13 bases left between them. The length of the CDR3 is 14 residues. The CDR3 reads CASSLFGPASGYTF. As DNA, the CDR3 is TGTGCCAGCAGTTTATTTGGACCAGCAAGTGGCTACACCTTC.